The T cell receptor (beta chain) under discussion was sequenced for a study of control samples from healthy donors and cancer patients. Trimming removed 2 bases from V and 0 bases from J, with 10 bases in between. The CDR3 runs 15 residues. Per the germline V gene, CDR1 is SGHDT and CDR2 is YYEEEE. Clones were sequenced by immunoSEQ multiplex PCR, and TCRdb holds only the in-frame ones, with some missing. The table shows roughly 120,000 clones, with roughly 90% occurring only once. The chain carries TRBV5-6 and TRBJ2-3; D not certain. This sequence originates from a woman aged 55-70 years with lung cancer. Input material: PBMCs. The CDR3 nucleotides read TGTGCCAGCAGCTTCGTGCGGATTAGCACAGATACGCAGTATTTT. The encoded protein is CASSFVRISTDTQYF. The complete variable domain, with remaining parts taken from reference TRBV5-6 and TRBJ2-3, reads DAGVTQSPTHLIKTRGQQVTLRCSPKSGHDTVSWYQQALGQGPQFIFQYYEEEERQRGNFPDRFSGHQFPNYSSELNVNALLLGDSALYLCASSFVRISTDTQYFGPGTRLTVL.